Described below is a single T cell receptor (beta chain) sequence and its context. CDR1 is SGHAT and CDR2 is FQNNGV in the germline V gene. This CDR3 spans 14 amino acids. V shed 0 bases and J shed 1 base, with 5 bases lying between them. The study reverse transcribed the entire isolated RNA, so it sequenced expressed TCRB transcripts. The method was immunoSEQ multiplex PCR; TCRdb's version includes in-frame clones alone and lacks a portion of them. The sample comprises over 300,000 clones, 6.5% to 10% of which are singletons, and around 0.44% rests with the top ten. This entry belongs to a study of beta chain features in type 1 diabetes. Study summary: Taken together, all samples contributed approximately 110 million examined sorted cells.

J is TRBJ2-3 and V is TRBV11-2; D is unresolved. This clonotype originated in a woman between 18 and 30 years old in good health. Sequenced sample: central memory CD4+ T cells from blood. CDR3 sequence (DNA): TGTGCCAGCAGCTTAGAGCCCGGCACAGATACGCAGTATTTT. It encodes CASSLEPGTDTQYF. Full variable domain (outside the CDR3, taken from reference TRBV11-2 and TRBJ2-3): EAGVAQSPRYKIIEKRQSVAFWCNPISGHATLYWYQQILGQGPKLLIQFQNNGVVDDSQLPKDRFSAERLKGVDSTLKIQPAKLEDSAVYLCASSLEPGTDTQYFGPGTRLTVL.